The clone carrying this T cell receptor beta chain has only a few counts. Other DNA variants within this sample encode the same CDR3. Original data processing: Amplification of reference gene primers provided the estimated nucleated cell counts. Generated by immunoSEQ multiplex PCR, the TCRdb table keeps only in-frame clones and is missing some. Clonal size and the V and J genes are those of that table, whereas D and trimming came from the DNA. The table shows some 320,000 clones, with roughly nine tenths occurring only once. The data belong to a study of blood T cell repertoires in COVID-19. For the study at large: Researchers got acute and convalescent COVID-19 samples from the United States, Italy and Spain.

Seattle patients were enrolled during active infection and followed longitudinally. CDR3 length equals 10 residues. The V end lost 6 bases, the J end lost 3 bases, and 6 bases lay between the germline ends. The germline CDR1 and CDR2 sequences are DFQATT and SNEGSKA (reference sequence). The chain uses TRBV20-1 and TRBJ2-7; D is undetermined. The sequenced material came from peripheral blood. This TCR was sampled from a woman in her thirties with COVID-19, enrolled during active disease. Here the CDR3 DNA reads TGCAGTGCGTCCGGCTACGAGCAGTACTTC. Protein sequence: CSASGYEQYF.